The sequence of this TCR beta chain was determined in a study of blood T cell repertoires in COVID-19. About the study: Samples representing acute and convalescent COVID-19 were sourced from the United States, Italy and Spain.

The assay was immunoSEQ multiplex PCR, and TCRdb's table has in-frame clones only and misses some. The table has some 27,000 clones, around 63% seen once. CDR3 length: 15 amino acids. CDR1 MGHRA and CDR2 YSYEKL come from the germline V gene. V shed 0 bases and J shed 4 bases, with 13 bases lying between them. The sequenced material came from peripheral blood. The origin of this receptor is a human donor in a cohort sampled during active COVID-19. The chain couples TRBV4-1 to TRBJ2-7; D is perhaps TRBD1 (5 bases). The CDR3 nucleotides read TGCGCCAGCAGCCAAGATCGGCAGGGTTCATACGAGCAGTACTTC. Its protein is CASSQDRQGSYEQYF.